The entry below describes one T cell receptor beta chain. The CDR3 extends over 15 amino acids. V was cut by 4 bases and J by 3 bases, with 16 bases left in between. Germline CDR1 is SGDLS and CDR2 is YYNGEE. This entry is derived from a study of T cells in Graves' hyperthyroidism and ophthalmopathy. The investigators amplified TCR beta CDR3 regions from RNA transcripts. When the TCR CDR3 underwent first-round RT-PCR, the HTBI primer set was used. TCRdb independently ran MiXCR on the multiplex PCR reads; one entry per CDR3 protein. The sample has roughly 700,000 distinct CDR3 sequences, less than 15% seen once.

The sample consisted of blood. The sequence derives from a woman between 18 and 29 years old with Graves' hyperthyroidism. V gene TRBV9 combines with J gene TRBJ1-2, with D hard to call. The CDR3 coding sequence is TGTGCCAGCAGCCCCCGCAGGAGTGTCGACTATGGCTACACCTTC. Its protein is CASSPRRSVDYGYTF. Variable domain in full (rest from reference TRBV9 and TRBJ1-2): DSGVTQTPKHLITATGQRVTLRCSPRSGDLSVYWYQQSLDQGLQFLIQYYNGEERAKGNILERFSAQQFPDLHSELNLSSLELGDSALYFCASSPRRSVDYGYTFGSGTRLTVV.